The clone carrying this TCR beta chain was found once. This sample is part of a study of blood T cell repertoires in COVID-19. Clones were read by immunoSEQ multiplex PCR, and TCRdb kept only the in-frame ones, dropping some. The repertoire holds roughly 310,000 clones, with around 89% as singletons. The CDR3 is made up of 16 amino acids. Germline V lookup: CDR1 MDHEN, CDR2 SYDVKM. V was clipped by 2 bases and J by 6 bases; unmatched bases: 6. Input material: PBMCs or T cells enriched from blood (not recorded which). J is TRBJ1-6 and V is TRBV28, with TRBD1 matching 8 bases. This TCR was sampled from a woman in her thirties or forties who had recovered from COVID-19. The CDR3 DNA is TGTGCCAGCAGTTTACCCCAGGGGGCGGGTAATTCACCCCTCCACTTT. It yields the protein CASSLPQGAGNSPLHF.